This T cell receptor (beta chain) was identified during a study of T cell responses to AZD1222 COVID-19 vaccine. Whole-study results and caveats: The repertoires were collected only after the peak T cell response. CD4 TCRs covered the whole spike, strongest at regions 160-218 and 743-854. White British donors predominated, females outnumbered males, and clonal diversity was possibly underestimated. Only 5 or 6 AZD1222 recipients tested seropositive at baseline.

J was trimmed by 5 bases and V by 2 bases; bases with no gene match: 9. The CDR3 runs to 15 residues. Germline values: CDR1 SGHNT, CDR2 YYREEE (reference sequence). TCRdb keeps only in-frame clones here, not all; method: immunoSEQ multiplex PCR. The sample holds over 150,000 clones, about nine tenths seen once. Comments on this clone: Its antigen is currently unknown.

The TCR comes from an adult in good health. The material sequenced was peripheral blood, taken on day 0 of AZD1222 vaccination. The V gene is TRBV5-4, the J gene TRBJ2-5; 7 bases agree with TRBD2. The CDR3 nucleotides read TGTGCCAGCAGCTTACCCGGGACTAAGGACGAGACCCAGTACTTC. Amino acids: CASSLPGTKDETQYF.